This T cell receptor beta chain is drawn from a study of cytomegalovirus exposure and HLA in healthy donors (dated by TCRdb to 2015 to 2018). Turning to the overall study: An earlier analysis of several hundred of the donors reported about 250 Gb of sequence data and roughly 110 million unique TCR beta sequences from some 180 million T cells. Every discovery cohort repertoire had been produced on one sequencing platform. The study aimed to test whether signatures of past pathogen exposure could be identified by cataloging public T cell receptors. To study patterns of TCR occurrence, a later analysis re-analyzed previously published TCR beta repertoires from more than 550 donors and added high-resolution HLA genotyping. HLA typing included class I and class II loci at four-digit resolution. Typing coverage differed by locus: A, B, C, DRB1 and DQB1 were typed in roughly 620-630 donors, DQA1 in about 550, DPA1 in around 610, and DPB1 in 400 to 480. Five DR-DQ haplotypes were handled as single units for association and clustering, since linkage in the cohort was strong. Among a few hundred genotyped donors of the cohort, an average of 235,054 unique TCR beta nucleotide sequences were sequenced per donor, around 18% of them non-productive. A separate validation cohort of about 110 different subjects was used in addition to the approximately 700-subject first cohort. High-throughput TCR immunosequencing, statistical association of individual TCRs with disease status, and machine learning were combined to predict cytomegalovirus infection status. An earlier analysis of nearly 600 of the donors applied high-throughput TCR beta sequencing to assess whether each TCR beta V gene segment acted as functional or pseudogenic. Roughly 300 gigabases of sequencing data and around 85 million unique TCR sequences made up an early release that covered over 550 HLA-typed donors. The genetic ancestry cluster associated with self-reported Caucasian donors included about four fifths of the roughly 400 genotyped donors. A later genetic analysis took genome-wide SNP genotypes for about 55% of the 666 donors and used that subset as a discovery cohort. Donor age, sex, ethnicity and CMV serostatus were collected together with the repertoire data. In the later analysis, no new phenotypic data were used to find candidate immune exposures; instead, reliance was placed on TCR beta sequences and their occurrence across donors. The study profiled the T cell repertoires of 500 to 800 subjects by immunosequencing and related them to cytomegalovirus serostatus. The investigation overall reported the following: Correlated functional status among segregating V segments might be attributable to linkage disequilibrium, but an unknown experimental factor could not be ruled out. Because counts were too low, seventeen rarely observed V segments, including chromosome 9 orphons, were excluded from the earlier analysis of under 650 of the donors. The classifier was reported to diagnose cytomegalovirus status with high specificity and sensitivity in both the original and validation cohorts. It was suggested by the authors that the approach could potentially be generalized to other disease states and immunological phenotypes. Only TCR beta chains were sequenced in this cohort, and the absence of alpha or paired-chain data limited detectable features. Because the 87-base-pair reads could not distinguish some IMGT-functional V segments, including TRBV6-2 and TRBV6-3, those segments were excluded. In vitro tests confirmed that a few of the cytomegalovirus-associated TCR beta chains recognize cytomegalovirus antigens. A further reported finding was that TCR beta sequences accurately predicted the HLA-A and HLA-B alleles for most subjects in the first cohort. In a later analysis, HLA-associated TCR beta chains showed more clonal expansion and lower generation probabilities than non-associated chains that were equally common. A later analysis found that most CMV-associated TCR beta chains appeared HLA-restricted, with HLA associations seemingly driven largely by CMV exposure. The study gave a list of about 150 TCR beta chains associated with cytomegalovirus. In a later genetic analysis, a missense DCLRE1C variant was associated with V-gene and J-gene trimming of TCR beta chains, and the association was replicated in an independent cohort. A later analysis associated 15,000 to 20,000 TCR beta sequences with specific HLA alleles at a false discovery rate of 0.05. A later analysis reported that several top co-occurrence clusters appeared linked to parvovirus B19, influenza, CMV and Epstein-Barr virus. Roughly uniform sequencing depth across donors was assumed in presence/absence analyses, although this assumption may not hold. Assigning TCR associations to individual alleles was difficult when HLA alleles, especially DR and DQ, strongly co-occurred. A later genetic analysis reported fewer N-insertions in productive TCRs among donors in an Asian-associated ancestry cluster than the roughly 700-donor mean. For the cohort, immune exposure information was limited to CMV serostatus. Across donors, most TCR sequences were observed very rarely, whereas some public TCRs were present in many individuals. In an earlier analysis of under 600 of the donors, most TCR beta V segments were observed in productive rearrangements about 87% or about 30% of the time, broadly matching IMGT annotations. A later analysis found that TCR association rates varied across HLA loci, with DRB1 alleles showing the most associated TCRs and HLA-C alleles the fewest. Because HLA typing was missing for some donors at each locus, association tests included only the typed subset. A group of highly shared sequence variants was considered likely to be a technical artifact of the sequencing pipeline.

In total, approximately 690 healthy bone marrow donors made up the cohort. All cohort members were sampled while nominally healthy, although unrecorded immune exposures were likely present. The donor was CMV seronegative and was included in the group of a few hundred seronegative cohort members. A peripheral blood sample was provided by each donor, and peripheral blood mononuclear cells were used for TCR beta sequencing. The Qiagen DNeasy Blood Extraction Kit was used to extract genomic DNA from the blood cell samples. Receptor amplification or capture employed the immunoSEQ multiplex PCR assay. The multiplex PCR relied on a mix of 60 forward primers for TCR Vbeta segments and 13 reverse primers for TCR Jbeta segments. The CDR3 region of rearranged TCR beta genes was amplified from genomic DNA with a multiplex PCR assay. The Illumina HiSeq System was used to sequence the amplified TCR beta libraries as 87-base-pair reads. In the original analysis: A later analysis tallied 75 million to 95 million unique TCR beta chains across the 666 repertoires, and around 9.9 million of those chains were shared by two or more donors. To remove PCR and sequencing errors, raw reads were error-corrected and collapsed into unique sequences using a nearest-neighbor algorithm that merged closely related sequences. To assign V, D and J gene segments, CDR3 sequences were aligned to IMGT reference sequences. For a sequence to be retained, a match of at least six nucleotides to both a V gene segment and a J gene segment was required. Rearrangements were classified as productive when the CDR3 lacked stop codons and remained in frame with V and J, and all other rearrangements were classified as non-productive. Following IMGT convention, CDR3 was defined as the stretch from the second conserved V-encoded cysteine up to the conserved J-encoded phenylalanine. The earlier analysis of a few hundred of the donors excluded any sequence lacking an unambiguous match to a single V gene segment. In an earlier analysis of 450 to 750 of the donors, a V segment was called functional when productive rearrangements were above 56.7%, and segregating when the standard deviation between donors exceeded 5%. A statistical classification framework was developed to diagnose cytomegalovirus status using the catalog of TCR beta chain sequences. In a later analysis, TCR nucleotide sequences were compared against IMGT/GENE-DB human TR gene sequences so that V and J genes could be assigned. The TCRdist pipeline was used in a later analysis to assign CDR3 sequences and most-parsimonious VDJ recombination scenarios. A later analysis defined each TCR beta chain by its CDR3 amino acid sequence plus V-gene family, and excluded reads lacking a unique V-gene family. A later analysis removed roughly 590 highly shared, low-generation-probability nucleotide sequences to deal with suspected cross-contamination and a sequencing artifact. A later analysis calculated a clonal expansion index for each public chain from normalized within-repertoire ranks of inferred template counts. In a later analysis, generation probabilities were computed using a VDJ recombination model fitted to out-of-frame rearrangements, and the results were checked against IGoR. In a later analysis, hypergeometric tests were used to score TCR-TCR, TCR-HLA and TCR-CMV co-occurrence, with a repertoire-size bias correction applied to TCR pairs. To estimate false discovery rates, a later analysis permuted the HLA or CMV assignments 20 times. In a later analysis, co-occurring TCRs were grouped using DBSCAN, with TCRdist sequence similarity added in when clustering inside HLA-allele-positive subsets. Repertoires with fewer than 30,000 or more than 120,000 public chains, plus five repertoires with anomalous nucleotide sharing, were excluded from co-occurrence clustering. The source is immuneACCESS, and TCRdb retained only in-frame sequences with V and J called. Part of the clones is not carried over; for the studies checked, unresolved V genes explain less than half of this, and the remainder is unexplained. D and trimming come from the DNA, and the V and J calls and clone size come from that table. This sample holds about 250,000 clones; approximately 84% were observed only once. The top ten hold roughly 0.22% of the sample.

The CDR3, from cysteine to phenylalanine, totals 14 residues. The retained sequence is limited to the CDR3, 42 bases, with the frame set at the first base. CDR1 is given as LNHDA and CDR2 as SQIVND, both from the germline V gene (reference sequence). Relative to germline, V is missing 7 bases and J is missing 5 bases, with 8 bases of the junction outside any gene match. Notes on this clone: Its antigen target is currently unknown. Base qualities are not provided; no much larger clone lies one nucleotide away.

This receptor was obtained from a girl aged 2-10 years in good health and CMV-seronegative. The sequencing sample was made of PBMCs. The chain couples TRBV19 to TRBJ1-1; TRBD1 matches 9 bases in the middle. The bases read TGTGCCAGTAAGGCACAGGGGGCAGGGACTGAAGCTTTCTTT. The encoded protein is CASKAQGAGTEAFF.